This T cell receptor (beta chain) was sequenced during a study of control samples from healthy donors and cancer patients. The CDR3 length is 12 residues. Germline V gene sequence: CDR1 MNHEY, CDR2 SMNVEV (reference sequence). The germline V and J ends were trimmed by 2 bases and 8 bases, with 6 bases remaining between them. Profiling relied on immunoSEQ multiplex PCR, and the TCRdb table lists in-frame clones only, not all of them. Of roughly 150,000 clones listed, about 86% were seen once; the top ten hold less than 2%. The clonotype originates from a young man in good health. The chain combines TRBV27 with TRBJ1-4; D unclear. Specimen: blood. The CDR3 loop reads CASSLGGEKLFF. The CDR3 nucleotides are TGTGCCAGCAGTTTAGGAGGAGAAAAACTGTTTTTT.